This passage covers 21 T cell receptor beta chains from one sample sequenced in a study of blood T cell repertoires in COVID-19. Assay used: immunoSEQ multiplex PCR; TCRdb lists only in-frame clones, some missing. The repertoire holds fewer than 200,000 clones, with about 87% as singletons. The sample comprised peripheral blood. The receptor source for this set is a woman aged 70-85 years with COVID-19, enrolled during active disease.

The CDR3 reads CASSVDATSGFYEQYF. The CDR3 DNA follows: TGTGCCAGCAGCGTAGACGCGACTAGCGGATTCTACGAGCAGTACTTC. This sequence joins TRBV9 and TRBJ2-7; the match to TRBD2 covers 9 bases. CDR3 size: 16 residues. Trimming at V came to 0 bases and at J to 3 bases, leaving 7 bases not matched to a gene. Germline CDR1 reads SGDLS; CDR2 reads YYNGEE.

The chain combines TRBV6-2 or TRBV6-3 with TRBJ2-1; D gene unclear. Looked up from germline, CDR1 is MNHEY and CDR2 is SVGEGT. Trimming removed 0 bases from V and 3 bases from J, with 6 bases in between. This CDR3 has 14 amino acids. CDR3 nucleotide sequence: TGTGCCAGCAGTTACTCTGGTAGCTACAATGAGCAGTTCTTC. This translates into CASSYSGSYNEQFF.

The rearrangement uses TRBV9 and TRBJ2-1; 9 positions agree with TRBD2. Trimming cost V 3 bases and J 8 bases; bases outside gene matches: 12. There are 16 residues in the CDR3. Germline CDR1 reads SGDLS; CDR2 reads YYNGEE. The CDR3 loop is CASSGTPGLASYEQFF. For the CDR3, the DNA is TGTGCCAGCAGCGGGACGCCGGGACTAGCTTCATATGAGCAGTTCTTC.

The V gene is TRBV19, the J gene TRBJ2-1, with D perhaps TRBD1 (6 bases). The CDR3 runs to 15 residues. Germline values: CDR1 LNHDA, CDR2 SQIVND (reference sequence). Trimming left V 2 bases short and J 4 bases short, with 12 bases between. DNA of the CDR3: TGTGCCAGTAGTATACCAGGACAGTCGTACAATGAGCAGTTCTTC. Its protein is CASSIPGQSYNEQFF.

This clone has just a few counts. This chain uses TRBV21-1 with TRBJ2-7; whether TRBD2, the table's D call, matches the DNA was not checked. TRBV21-1 is deemed a pseudogene. The CDR3 consists of 17 residues. This CDR3 reads CASSVNFRDGGPYEQYF. CDR3 DNA sequence: TGTGCCAGCAGCGTTAATTTCCGTGACGGGGGGCCCTACGAGCAGTACTTC.

This chain joins TRBV18 and TRBJ2-1; TRBD1 might be the D (7 bases). The CDR3 is made up of 16 amino acids. V lost 0 bases and J lost 2, with 11 bases in between. Germline V gene lookup returns CDR1 KGHSH and CDR2 LQKENI. This chain's CDR3 is CASSPPVRGAYNEQFF. The CDR3 nucleotides are TGTGCCAGCTCACCACCGGTCAGGGGGGCCTACAATGAGCAGTTCTTC.

The chain uses TRBV7-2 and TRBJ2-7; D remains ambiguous. The germline V gene encodes CDR1 SGHTA and CDR2 FQGNSA. V was shortened by 5 bases and J by 3 bases, with 5 bases between the two germline ends. This CDR3 spans 11 amino acids. CDR3 sequence reads: CASSTGYEQYF. DNA for the CDR3: TGTGCCAGCAGCACCGGCTACGAGCAGTACTTC.

The rearrangement uses TRBV19 and TRBJ1-1; D call uncertain. CDR1 and CDR2 from the germline V gene are LNHDA and SQIVND (reference sequence). There are 16 residues in the CDR3. Trimming left V 3 bases short and J 2 bases short, with 16 bases between. The CDR3 DNA reads TGTGCCAGTAGTATTCTCTCTCGAGGGAGAAACACTGAAGCTTTCTTT. It encodes CASSILSRGRNTEAFF.

V usage is TRBV28 and J usage is TRBJ1-4, with TRBD1 matching 7 bases. V was pared by 2 bases and J by 10 bases, with 16 bases of the junction left unmatched. The CDR3 extends over 17 amino acids. CDR1 is MDHEN, CDR2 SYDVKM, per germline. The CDR3 coding sequence is TGTGCCAGCAGTTTAAGGGCCCAACAGGGGCGACGTGGAAAACTGTTTTTT. Translating it yields CASSLRAQQGRRGKLFF.

The chain couples TRBV19 to TRBJ2-7, with a tentative D call TRBD1 (6 bases). This CDR3 is built from 16 residues. Trimming pared 5 bases from V and 6 bases from J, leaving 23 bases between. CDR1 and CDR2 from the germline V gene are LNHDA and SQIVND (reference sequence). The DNA for the CDR3 is TGTGCCAGTAGTGGATCCATCCGGGACAAGGGGGTCGAGCAGTACTTC. It encodes CASSGSIRDKGVEQYF. Filled out from reference TRBV19 and TRBJ2-7, the complete variable domain reads DGGITQSPKYLFRKEGQNVTLSCEQNLNHDAMYWYRQDPGQGLRLIYYSQIVNDFQKGDIAEGYSVSREKKESFPLTVTSAQKNPTAFYLCASSGSIRDKGVEQYFGPGTRLTVT.

This chain joins TRBV29-1 and TRBJ2-5; the D gene is possibly TRBD2 (6 bases). The ends were cut back, 6 bases at V and 5 bases at J, with 16 bases in the middle. CDR1 and CDR2 from the germline V gene are SQVTM and ANQGSEA. The CDR3 runs 13 residues. The chain's CDR3 is CSVQSPREETQYF. For the CDR3, the DNA is TGCAGCGTCCAGTCACCACGGGAGGAGACCCAGTACTTC.

V and J are TRBV5-4 and TRBJ2-7; 14 nucleotides agree with TRBD2. Trimming at V came to 0 bases and at J to 2 bases, leaving 4 bases not matched to a gene. CDR1 is SGHNT and CDR2 is YYREEE in the germline V gene (reference sequence). This CDR3 contains 17 residues. The CDR3 nucleotides are TGTGCCAGCAGCTTGGGAGGGACTAGCGGGGGAACCTACGAGCAGTACTTC. This sequence encodes CASSLGGTSGGTYEQYF.

The V gene is TRBV18, the J gene TRBJ1-1; 8 bases line up with TRBD1. Germline CDR1 and CDR2: KGHSH and LQKENI. The CDR3 covers 15 residues. V lost 3 bases to trimming and J lost 1 base; unmatched junction nucleotides: 4. CDR3 amino acids: CASSPGQAPNTEAFF. Written as DNA, the CDR3 is TGTGCCAGCTCACCGGGACAGGCGCCGAACACTGAAGCTTTCTTT. The whole variable domain, filled in from reference TRBV18 and TRBJ1-1, reads NAGVMQNPRHLVRRRGQEARLRCSPMKGHSHVYWYRQLPEEGLKFMVYLQKENIIDESGMPKERFSAEFPKEGPSILRIQQVVRGDSAAYFCASSPGQAPNTEAFFGQGTRLTVV.

This rearrangement joins TRBV27 to TRBJ1-5, with TRBD1 identical over 9 bases. Germline CDR1 and CDR2: MNHEY and SMNVEV (reference sequence). V shed 5 bases, J shed 7 bases, and the junction held 3 bases outside the gene matches. The CDR3 has 13 residues. In DNA form, the CDR3 reads TGTGCCAGCAGTCCGGACAGGGGCCAGCCCCAGCATTTT. As protein: CASSPDRGQPQHF.

This clone came up a few times. The CDR3 bases are TGTGCCAGCAGCTTGGTCCGGACATATGGCTACACCTTC. It specifies CASSLVRTYGYTF. The chain carries TRBV5-4 and TRBJ1-2; D might be TRBD1 (5 bases). Trimming shortened V by 0 bases and J by 5 bases, and 8 bases separated the two germline ends. CDR3 length equals 13 residues. Germline V CDR1 and CDR2: SGHNT, YYREEE (reference sequence).

This clone was observed a handful of times. The genes are TRBV12-5 and TRBJ1-5; the D is unclear. Germline lookup yields CDR1 LGHNT and CDR2 FRNRAP. This CDR3 contains 16 residues. V was pared by 7 bases and J by 5 bases, with 21 bases between. CDR3 sequence (DNA): TGTGCTAGTGTCACCCCGGAGGGCGGACGACATCAGCCCCAGCATTTT. It translates to CASVTPEGGRHQPQHF.

V usage is TRBV30 and J usage is TRBJ1-4, with D perhaps TRBD1 (5 bases). This CDR3 is built from 13 residues. V was trimmed by 5 bases and J by 13 bases, leaving 20 bases between them. Germline assignment: CDR1 GTSNPN and CDR2 SVGIG (reference sequence). The CDR3: CAWGGGTSGGLFF. As DNA, the CDR3 is TGTGCCTGGGGTGGAGGGACTTCAGGTGGACTGTTTTTT.

This clone was recorded once. The chain recombines TRBV6-4 with TRBJ2-3; tentatively, D is TRBD2 (6 bases). Germline CDR1 and CDR2: MRHNA and SNTAGT. The CDR3 runs 16 residues. V lost 2 bases to trimming and J lost 4 bases, with 16 bases between them. The CDR3 coding sequence is TGTGCCAGCAGTGACAGGACTACCAGAGAAGCAGATACGCAGTATTTT. Translation: CASSDRTTREADTQYF.

The gene calls are TRBV6-2 or TRBV6-3 and TRBJ2-7; D might be TRBD2 (6 bases). The ends were cut back, 4 bases at V and 5 bases at J, with 21 bases in the middle. The CDR3 has 16 residues. Germline V lookup: CDR1 MNHEY, CDR2 SVGEGT. CDR3 region: CASSSGVRFHYDEQYF. CDR3 DNA: TGTGCCAGCAGTTCGGGGGTCAGATTTCACTACGACGAGCAGTACTTC.

In the case of this clone: One end of the junction varies from germline; a read error may be responsible. The V call is TRBV27, the J call TRBJ1-5; D is possibly TRBD1 (6 bases). The CDR3 consists of 14 residues. From germline, CDR1 is MNHEY and CDR2 SMNVEV (reference sequence). The CDR3: CASSLSTGWGPQHF. As DNA, the CDR3 is TGTGCCAGCAGTCTATCCACAGGGTGGGGGCCCCAGCATTTT.

Only a few counts were recorded for this clone. The chain carries TRBV28 and TRBJ1-2; TRBD1 agrees at 8 bases. The CDR3 consists of 15 residues. Germline V gene sequence: CDR1 MDHEN, CDR2 SYDVKM. Trimming removed 6 bases from V and 0 bases from J; junction bases left unmatched: 6. CDR3 nucleotides: TGTGCCAGCAGCCAACAGGGGGTCCCTAACTATGGCTACACCTTC. Encoded protein: CASSQQGVPNYGYTF.